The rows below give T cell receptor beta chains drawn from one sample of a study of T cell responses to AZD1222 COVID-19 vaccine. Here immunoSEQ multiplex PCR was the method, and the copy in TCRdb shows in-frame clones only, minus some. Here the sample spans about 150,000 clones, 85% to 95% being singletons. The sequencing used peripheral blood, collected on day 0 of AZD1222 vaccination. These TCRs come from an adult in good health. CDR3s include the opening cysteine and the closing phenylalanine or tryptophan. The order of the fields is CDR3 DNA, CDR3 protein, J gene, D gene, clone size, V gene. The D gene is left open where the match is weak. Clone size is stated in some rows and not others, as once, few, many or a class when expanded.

cdr3_nt: TGTGCCACCAGCAGAGATGGGGTGCTCAGGGATGACGAGCAGTACTTC; cdr3_aa: CATSRDGVLRDDEQYF; j_call: TRBJ2-7; d_call: NA; clone_size: NA; v_call: TRBV15
cdr3_nt: TGTGCTAGTGGTTTGGTAGGACAGGGGGCGCGGTCTAATGAAAAACTGTTTTTT; cdr3_aa: CASGLVGQGARSNEKLFF; j_call: TRBJ1-4; d_call: TRBD1; clone_size: NA; v_call: TRBV12-5
cdr3_nt: TGTGCCAGCAGCTTACATTCGACAGGTACCTACGAGCAGTACTTC; cdr3_aa: CASSLHSTGTYEQYF; j_call: TRBJ2-7; d_call: NA; clone_size: NA; v_call: TRBV11-3
cdr3_nt: TGCGCCAGCAGCTTGGGGGACAGGGTCAACACCGGGGAGCTGTTTTTT; cdr3_aa: CASSLGDRVNTGELFF; j_call: TRBJ2-2; d_call: TRBD1; clone_size: NA; v_call: TRBV5-1
cdr3_nt: TGTGCCAGCAGCCAAGTTCCAGGGCCCTATGGCTACACCTTC; cdr3_aa: CASSQVPGPYGYTF; j_call: TRBJ1-2; d_call: NA; clone_size: NA; v_call: TRBV14
cdr3_nt: TGTGCCAGCAGTTCCCACAGGGGGCAAATATCACCCCTCCACTTT; cdr3_aa: CASSSHRGQISPLHF; j_call: TRBJ1-6; d_call: TRBD1; clone_size: NA; v_call: TRBV28
cdr3_nt: TGTGCCAGTAGTAGACAGGGAGCCCTCGAGCAGTACTTC; cdr3_aa: CASSRQGALEQYF; j_call: TRBJ2-7; d_call: TRBD1; clone_size: NA; v_call: TRBV19
cdr3_nt: TGTGCCAGCAGTTTTCTAGCGGGGGCCCAAGAGACCCAGTACTTC; cdr3_aa: CASSFLAGAQETQYF; j_call: TRBJ2-5; d_call: TRBD2; clone_size: NA; v_call: TRBV27
cdr3_nt: TGCGCCAGCAGCCCAGAGAGCAATCAGCCCCAGCATTTT; cdr3_aa: CASSPESNQPQHF; j_call: TRBJ1-5; d_call: NA; clone_size: NA; v_call: TRBV5-1
cdr3_nt: TGCAGCGTTTACGTGAAGGTCGGGGGAGAAACTGAAGCTTTCTTT; cdr3_aa: CSVYVKVGGETEAFF; j_call: TRBJ1-1; d_call: NA; clone_size: NA; v_call: TRBV29-1
cdr3_nt: TGTGCCAGCAGTTCCAAAAGGGACAGGGGTTTAGAGACCCAGTACTTC; cdr3_aa: CASSSKRDRGLETQYF; j_call: TRBJ2-5; d_call: TRBD1; clone_size: NA; v_call: TRBV28
cdr3_nt: TGTGCCAGCAGTTGGTTTAATCAGCCCCAGCATTTT; cdr3_aa: CASSWFNQPQHF; j_call: TRBJ1-5; d_call: NA; clone_size: NA; v_call: TRBV12-3/TRBV12-4
cdr3_nt: TGCGCCAGCAGCTCCGGACAGGGCCCCCAGCCCCAGCATTTT; cdr3_aa: CASSSGQGPQPQHF; j_call: TRBJ1-5; d_call: TRBD1; clone_size: NA; v_call: TRBV5-1
cdr3_nt: TGCGCCAGCAGCTTGAGGACAGGGGACTCTGGGGCCAACGTCCTGACTTTC; cdr3_aa: CASSLRTGDSGANVLTF; j_call: TRBJ2-6; d_call: TRBD1; clone_size: NA; v_call: TRBV5-1
cdr3_nt: TGTGCCAGCTCACCCCGCGGACTAGCGGGAGGAGAGCAGTTCTTC; cdr3_aa: CASSPRGLAGGEQFF; j_call: TRBJ2-1; d_call: TRBD2; clone_size: NA; v_call: TRBV18
cdr3_nt: TGCGCCAGCAGCGGCGGGAATAATGAAAAACTGTTTTTT; cdr3_aa: CASSGGNNEKLFF; j_call: TRBJ1-4; d_call: NA; clone_size: NA; v_call: TRBV5-1
cdr3_nt: TGCGCCAGCAGCTTATCACAGGGGGGGACCTATGGCTACACCTTC; cdr3_aa: CASSLSQGGTYGYTF; j_call: TRBJ1-2; d_call: TRBD1; clone_size: NA; v_call: TRBV5-1
cdr3_nt: TGTGCCAGCAGCTCTAGGTTAAAAGAGACCCAGTACTTC; cdr3_aa: CASSSRLKETQYF; j_call: TRBJ2-5; d_call: NA; clone_size: NA; v_call: TRBV9
cdr3_nt: TGTGCCAGCAGCTTGACAGTCAGCACAGATACGCAGTATTTT; cdr3_aa: CASSLTVSTDTQYF; j_call: TRBJ2-3; d_call: NA; clone_size: NA; v_call: TRBV7-9
cdr3_nt: TGTGCCAGCAGCTTCCCCGGGGCAGATAATTCACCCCTCCACTTT; cdr3_aa: CASSFPGADNSPLHF; j_call: TRBJ1-6; d_call: NA; clone_size: NA; v_call: TRBV5-6
cdr3_nt: TGTGCCAGCAGCTACCCAGGGGTGTTGGGAAACACCATATATTTT; cdr3_aa: CASSYPGVLGNTIYF; j_call: TRBJ1-3; d_call: NA; clone_size: once; v_call: TRBV5-5
cdr3_nt: TGTGCCAGCAGTTCTACCCGTCAGCCCCAGCATTTT; cdr3_aa: CASSSTRQPQHF; j_call: TRBJ1-5; d_call: NA; clone_size: NA; v_call: TRBV27
cdr3_nt: TGTGCCAGCAGTTCTAGCGGGAGGCCCCAGTATTTT; cdr3_aa: CASSSSGRPQYF; j_call: TRBJ2-3; d_call: TRBD2; clone_size: NA; v_call: TRBV27
cdr3_nt: TGTGCCAGCAGCCACAAGGACAGGACCAACTATGGCTACACCTTC; cdr3_aa: CASSHKDRTNYGYTF; j_call: TRBJ1-2; d_call: TRBD1; clone_size: NA; v_call: TRBV3-1/TRBV3-2
cdr3_nt: TGTGCCAGCAGCTTATTGGGGACTAGGGACTGGGAGACCCAGTACTTC; cdr3_aa: CASSLLGTRDWETQYF; j_call: TRBJ2-5; d_call: TRBD2; clone_size: NA; v_call: TRBV11-2
cdr3_nt: TGTGCCAGCAGCTTATCAGGCCAAAGCTCCTACGAGCAGTACTTC; cdr3_aa: CASSLSGQSSYEQYF; j_call: TRBJ2-7; d_call: NA; clone_size: few; v_call: TRBV7-9
cdr3_nt: TGCGCCAGCAGCTTGGGTTTCGAGCGGGAGACCCAGTACTTC; cdr3_aa: CASSLGFERETQYF; j_call: TRBJ2-5; d_call: NA; clone_size: NA; v_call: TRBV5-1
cdr3_nt: TGTGCCAGCAGCCAAGGGACAGGGGGGAAAACTGAAGCTTTCTTT; cdr3_aa: CASSQGTGGKTEAFF; j_call: TRBJ1-1; d_call: TRBD1; clone_size: NA; v_call: TRBV11-2
cdr3_nt: TGTGCCAGCAGCCAAGGGACTAGCGGGAGTCTCACCGGGGAGCTGTTTTTT; cdr3_aa: CASSQGTSGSLTGELFF; j_call: TRBJ2-2; d_call: TRBD2; clone_size: once; v_call: TRBV4-2
cdr3_nt: TGTGCCAGCAGCCCCCGGACAGGAAAGGCGGAGTGGGAGTACTTC; cdr3_aa: CASSPRTGKAEWEYF; j_call: TRBJ2-4; d_call: TRBD1; clone_size: NA; v_call: TRBV7-8
cdr3_nt: TGTGCCAGCAGCGTTACAGGGCTGAACACTGAAGCTTTCTTT; cdr3_aa: CASSVTGLNTEAFF; j_call: TRBJ1-1; d_call: NA; clone_size: NA; v_call: TRBV9
cdr3_nt: TGTGCCAGCAGCTTGGAAGTGTACCAAGAGACCCAGTACTTC; cdr3_aa: CASSLEVYQETQYF; j_call: TRBJ2-5; d_call: NA; clone_size: NA; v_call: TRBV5-5
cdr3_nt: TGCGCCAGCAGCCCTCTTAGTACGGGGGGGGCCCAGTACTTC; cdr3_aa: CASSPLSTGGAQYF; j_call: TRBJ2-5; d_call: TRBD2; clone_size: NA; v_call: TRBV5-1
cdr3_nt: TGTGCCAGCGGATCCGGGGTTAACTATGGCTACACCTTC; cdr3_aa: CASGSGVNYGYTF; j_call: TRBJ1-2; d_call: NA; clone_size: NA; v_call: TRBV27
cdr3_nt: TGTGCCAGCGGGGTTGGGGTGAACACTGAAGCTTTCTTT; cdr3_aa: CASGVGVNTEAFF; j_call: TRBJ1-1; d_call: NA; clone_size: NA; v_call: TRBV5-4
cdr3_nt: TGCGCCAGCAGCTTGGACAGGGACAACGAGCAGTACTTC; cdr3_aa: CASSLDRDNEQYF; j_call: TRBJ2-7; d_call: NA; clone_size: NA; v_call: TRBV5-1
cdr3_nt: TGTGCCAGCAGTGATAGCGGGGACATAAACAATGAGCAGTTCTTC; cdr3_aa: CASSDSGDINNEQFF; j_call: TRBJ2-1; d_call: TRBD2; clone_size: NA; v_call: TRBV25-1
cdr3_nt: TGTGCCAGCAGTAAAGGGACTAGCGGAGGCTCCTACAATGAGCAGTTCTTC; cdr3_aa: CASSKGTSGGSYNEQFF; j_call: TRBJ2-1; d_call: TRBD2; clone_size: NA; v_call: TRBV6-2/TRBV6-3
cdr3_nt: TGCAGCACAGACGTGGGCGGGAGTCTTCAGTTCTTC; cdr3_aa: CSTDVGGSLQFF; j_call: TRBJ2-1; d_call: TRBD2; clone_size: NA; v_call: TRBV29-1
cdr3_nt: TGTGCCAGCAGTTACTGGACTCTTAGTGAGACCCAGTACTTC; cdr3_aa: CASSYWTLSETQYF; j_call: TRBJ2-5; d_call: NA; clone_size: NA; v_call: TRBV6-2/TRBV6-3
cdr3_nt: TGTGCCACCAGGACTAGCGGGGACACAGATACGCAGTATTTT; cdr3_aa: CATRTSGDTDTQYF; j_call: TRBJ2-3; d_call: TRBD2; clone_size: NA; v_call: TRBV10-3
cdr3_nt: TGCGCCAGCGTCAGGTCCACCGGGGAGCTGTTTTTT; cdr3_aa: CASVRSTGELFF; j_call: TRBJ2-2; d_call: NA; clone_size: NA; v_call: TRBV5-1
cdr3_nt: TGTGCCAGCTCACCCGGGACTAGCGGGAGCGATGAGCAGTTCTTC; cdr3_aa: CASSPGTSGSDEQFF; j_call: TRBJ2-1; d_call: TRBD2; clone_size: NA; v_call: TRBV18
cdr3_nt: TGCGCCAGCAGCAACGGACAGGGGGCGCGTGAAAAACTGTTTTTT; cdr3_aa: CASSNGQGAREKLFF; j_call: TRBJ1-4; d_call: TRBD1; clone_size: NA; v_call: TRBV5-1
cdr3_nt: TGTGCCAGCAGCCCGGACAGGGCGGACGAGCAGTACTTC; cdr3_aa: CASSPDRADEQYF; j_call: TRBJ2-7; d_call: TRBD1; clone_size: NA; v_call: TRBV11-2